This T cell receptor beta chain was observed in a study of shared clonotypes between healthy human individuals. The method was immunoSEQ multiplex PCR; TCRdb's version includes in-frame clones alone and lacks a portion of them. The table has 2 million to 2.5 million clones, less than 95% seen once. As for this clone: The sample has other DNA sequences that encode this CDR3 too.

Sequencing was performed on naive CD4+ T cells from PBMCs. Subset here: CD45RA+ positively selected. The source of this sequence is a man aged 18-30 years in good health. Some clones in this sample may be carry-over from other donors' samples.

CDR3: CASSFGPDTQYF. The CDR3 DNA is TGCGCCAGCAGCTTCGGGCCAGATACGCAGTATTTT. The chain links TRBV5-1 to TRBJ2-3; D gene ambiguous. The CDR3 spans 12 residues. With 2 bases removed from V and 4 bases from J, the gap between germline ends came to 5 bases. Germline assignment: CDR1 SGHRS and CDR2 YFSETQ.